What follows is one T cell receptor (beta chain) and its context. Antigen unknown. This record belongs to a study of glioma-infiltrating T cells after dendritic cell vaccination. At the level of the study: At biweekly intervals, patients got three intradermal dendritic cell vaccine injections.

General study points: Higher TCR clonality did not directly relate to longer survival.

The immunoSEQ assay amplified TCRB CDR3 from up to about 2 ug DNA. The method was immunoSEQ multiplex PCR; TCRdb's version includes in-frame clones alone and lacks a portion of them. The sample contains approximately 90,000 clones, approximately 87% of which appear only once. CDR3 length: 14 residues. The V gene end was trimmed by 3 bases and the J gene end by 5 bases; junction bases not matched to a gene: 7. Germline CDR1 reads SGHRS; CDR2 reads YFSETQ. Only patients with spare fresh-frozen tumor and over two years of follow-up were included. This TCR was recovered from a human donor with glioblastoma. This chain uses TRBV5-1 with TRBJ2-5; 7 bases line up with TRBD1. The specimen comprised blood, sampled before dendritic cell vaccination. Here the CDR3 reads CASSSTGSGETQYF. CDR3 nucleotide sequence: TGCGCCAGCAGCTCGACAGGGTCTGGGGAGACCCAGTACTTC.